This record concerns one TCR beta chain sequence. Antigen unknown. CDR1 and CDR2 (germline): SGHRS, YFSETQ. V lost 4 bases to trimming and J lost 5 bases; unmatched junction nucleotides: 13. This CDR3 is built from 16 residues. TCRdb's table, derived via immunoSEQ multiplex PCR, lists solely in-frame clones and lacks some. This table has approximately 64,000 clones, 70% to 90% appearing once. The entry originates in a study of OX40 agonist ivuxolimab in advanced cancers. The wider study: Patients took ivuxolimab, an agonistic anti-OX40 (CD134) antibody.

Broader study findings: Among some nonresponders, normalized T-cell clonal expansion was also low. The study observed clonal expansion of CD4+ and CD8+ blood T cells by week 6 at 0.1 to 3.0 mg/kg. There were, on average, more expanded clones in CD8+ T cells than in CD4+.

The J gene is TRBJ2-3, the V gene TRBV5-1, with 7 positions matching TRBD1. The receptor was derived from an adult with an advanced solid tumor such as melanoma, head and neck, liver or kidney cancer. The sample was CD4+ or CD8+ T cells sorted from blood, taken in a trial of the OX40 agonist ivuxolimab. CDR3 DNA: TGCGCCAGCAGCGCAGCCGGGACAGCCCAACTAGATACGCAGTATTTT. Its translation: CASSAAGTAQLDTQYF. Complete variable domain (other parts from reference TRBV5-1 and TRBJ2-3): KAGVTQTPRYLIKTRGQQVTLSCSPISGHRSVSWYQQTPGQGLQFLFEYFSETQRNKGNFPGRFSGRQFSNSRSEMNVSTLELGDSALYLCASSAAGTAQLDTQYFGPGTRLTVL.